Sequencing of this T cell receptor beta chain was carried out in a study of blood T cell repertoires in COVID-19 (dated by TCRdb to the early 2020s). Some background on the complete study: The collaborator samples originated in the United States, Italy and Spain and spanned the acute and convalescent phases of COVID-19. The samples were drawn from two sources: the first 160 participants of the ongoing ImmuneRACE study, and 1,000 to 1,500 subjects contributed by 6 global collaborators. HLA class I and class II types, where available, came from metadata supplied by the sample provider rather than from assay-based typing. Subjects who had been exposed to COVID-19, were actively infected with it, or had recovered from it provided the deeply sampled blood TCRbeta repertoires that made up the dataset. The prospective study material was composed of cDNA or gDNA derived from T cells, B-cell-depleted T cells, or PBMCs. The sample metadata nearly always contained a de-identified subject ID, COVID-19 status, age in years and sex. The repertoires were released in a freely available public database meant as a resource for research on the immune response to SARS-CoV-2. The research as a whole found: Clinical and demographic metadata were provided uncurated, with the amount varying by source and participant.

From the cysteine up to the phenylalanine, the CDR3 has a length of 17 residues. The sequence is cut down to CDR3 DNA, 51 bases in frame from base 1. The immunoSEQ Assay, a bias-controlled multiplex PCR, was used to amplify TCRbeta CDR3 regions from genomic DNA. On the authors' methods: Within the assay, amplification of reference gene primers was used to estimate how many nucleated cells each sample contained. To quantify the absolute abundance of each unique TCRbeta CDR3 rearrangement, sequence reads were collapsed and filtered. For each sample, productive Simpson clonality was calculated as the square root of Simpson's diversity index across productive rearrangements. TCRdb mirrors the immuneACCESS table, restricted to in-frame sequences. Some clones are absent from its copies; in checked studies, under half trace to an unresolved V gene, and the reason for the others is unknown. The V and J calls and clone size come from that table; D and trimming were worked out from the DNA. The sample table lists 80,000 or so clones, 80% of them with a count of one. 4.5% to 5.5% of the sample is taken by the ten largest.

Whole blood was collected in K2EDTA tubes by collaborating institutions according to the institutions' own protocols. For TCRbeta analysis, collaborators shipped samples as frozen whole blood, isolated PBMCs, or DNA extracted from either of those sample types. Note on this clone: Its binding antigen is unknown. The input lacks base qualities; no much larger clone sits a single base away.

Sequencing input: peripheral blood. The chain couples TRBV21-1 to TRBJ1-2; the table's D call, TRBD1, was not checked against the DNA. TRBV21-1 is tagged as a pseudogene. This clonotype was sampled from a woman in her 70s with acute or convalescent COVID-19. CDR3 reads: CASSVPGTTRRNYGYTF. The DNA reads TGTGCCAGCAGCGTCCCCGGGACAACAAGGCGAAACTATGGCTACACCTTC.